The source of this TCR beta chain is a study of cytomegalovirus exposure and HLA in healthy donors. Study information: In a later analysis, the roughly 120 validation repertoires were reported to have used the same platform as the roughly 730 first-cohort repertoires. Study-wide results and caveats: Most TCR sequences showed up rarely, but some public TCRs showed up in many donors.

The CDR3 consists of 13 residues. CDR1 is ENHRY, CDR2 SYGVKD, per germline. Between the trimmed V and J ends, which lost 4 bases and 3 bases, there was a span of 9 bases. Sequencing was performed with immunoSEQ multiplex PCR; in TCRdb, only in-frame clones are kept and a portion is missing. The sample includes some 140,000 clones, about 88% seen only once; the top ten take more than 20%. Concerning this clone: The antigen is undetermined.

This clonotype was obtained from a man aged 18 to 30 in good health and CMV-seropositive. The chain links TRBV10-3 to TRBJ1-1; D perhaps matches TRBD1 (5 bases). Sample: PBMCs. The chain's CDR3 is CAISGTHDTEAFF. The DNA of the CDR3 is TGTGCCATCAGTGGGACACACGACACTGAAGCTTTCTTT.